Below, 28 T cell receptor beta chains from the same sample are listed, as sequenced in a study of cytomegalovirus exposure and HLA in healthy donors. Primers included in the PCR were 60 Vbeta and 13 Jbeta primers. Only in-frame clones appear in the TCRdb table, and some are missing; sequencing was by immunoSEQ multiplex PCR. The sample includes tens of thousands of clones, approximately 80% of them seen just once. Sample: PBMCs. Source of these receptors: a human donor in good health.

The chain combines TRBV2 with TRBJ2-1, with 8 bases fitting TRBD2. CDR3 size: 15 residues. Germline trimming cut 6 bases from V and 7 bases from J; bases unmatched to any gene: 11. CDR1 and CDR2 (germline): SNHLY, FYNNEI. In DNA form, the CDR3 reads TGTGCCAGCAGAGAGCGGGAGAGTAGAACAAATGAGCAGTTCTTC. This gives the protein CASRERESRTNEQFF.

The chain carries TRBV7-6 and TRBJ1-1; 9 bases are shared with TRBD1. CDR3 length equals 17 residues. After removal of 1 base from V and 4 bases from J, the junction contained 10 bases not matched to a gene. The germline gives CDR1 SGHVS, CDR2 FNYEAQ. CDR3 nucleotide sequence: TGTGCCAGCAGCTTAGGGTGGGACAGGGCGGGAGGCACTGAAGCTTTCTTT. Translated, it gives CASSLGWDRAGGTEAFF.

This clone has only one observation. The CDR3 DNA sequence: TGTGCCAGCTCCCACAGGGGGCGGGAGTCGCCCTCCTACAATGAGCAGTTCTTC. Translated: CASSHRGRESPSYNEQFF. V is TRBV18 and J is TRBJ2-1, with 9 bases lining up with TRBD1. Trimming at V came to 6 bases and at J to 0 bases, leaving 12 bases not matched to a gene. Germline lookup yields CDR1 KGHSH and CDR2 LQKENI. The CDR3 is 18 residues long.

The rearrangement joins TRBV7-2 to TRBJ2-1; 12 bases map to TRBD2. This CDR3 contains 16 residues. Unmatched junction bases numbered 7, after V lost 5 bases and J lost 5 bases. Per germline, CDR1 SGHTA and CDR2 FQGNSA. The CDR3 DNA sequence: TGTGCCAGCAGCCCATGGCTAGCGGGGGGGAACAATGAGCAGTTCTTC. Translated: CASSPWLAGGNNEQFF. The variable domain in full, with the rest retrieved from reference TRBV7-2 and TRBJ2-1, is GAGVSQSPSNKVTEKGKDVELRCDPISGHTALYWYRQSLGQGLEFLIYFQGNSAPDKSGLPSDRFSAERTGGSVSTLTIQRTQQEDSAVYLCASSPWLAGGNNEQFFGPGTRLTVL.

The chain recombines TRBV27 with TRBJ2-3; 8 bases are shared with TRBD1. Germline loops: CDR1 MNHEY, CDR2 SMNVEV (reference sequence). The CDR3 has 15 amino acids. V lost 5 bases to trimming and J lost 2 bases; unmatched junction nucleotides: 6. This CDR3 reads CASSMTGAHTDTQYF. The CDR3 DNA is TGTGCCAGCAGTATGACAGGGGCGCACACAGATACGCAGTATTTT.

V usage is TRBV19 and J usage is TRBJ2-7, with TRBD2 identical over 8 bases. The germline V gene has CDR1 LNHDA and CDR2 SQIVND (reference sequence). V lost 8 bases and J lost 2; bases outside the gene matches: 8. The CDR3 loop spans 14 amino acids. This CDR3 is CASGAGGPPYEQYF. The CDR3 DNA reads TGTGCCAGTGGGGCGGGAGGACCTCCCTACGAGCAGTACTTC. The full variable domain, completed using reference TRBV19 and TRBJ2-7, is DGGITQSPKYLFRKEGQNVTLSCEQNLNHDAMYWYRQDPGQGLRLIYYSQIVNDFQKGDIAEGYSVSREKKESFPLTVTSAQKNPTAFYLCASGAGGPPYEQYFGPGTRLTVT.

The chain uses TRBV19 and TRBJ1-3; D gene unclear. V was cut by 2 bases and J by 2 bases, with 7 bases left in between. The CDR3 totals 14 residues. Germline CDR1 LNHDA, CDR2 SQIVND (reference sequence). The chain's CDR3 is CASSIPLTGNTIYF. CDR3 nucleotides: TGTGCCAGTAGTATACCCCTAACTGGAAACACCATATATTTT.

This rearrangement joins TRBV11-2 to TRBJ1-5; D unresolved. Germline V gives CDR1 SGHAT, CDR2 FQNNGV. The length of the CDR3 is 14 residues. V shed 5 bases and J shed 2 bases, with 10 bases lying between them. The CDR3 bases are TGTGCCAGCAGCCCTGGCCGTGGCAATCAGCCCCAGCATTTT. Translated, it gives CASSPGRGNQPQHF. Using reference TRBV11-2 and TRBJ1-5 for the parts outside the CDR3, the full variable domain is EAGVAQSPRYKIIEKRQSVAFWCNPISGHATLYWYQQILGQGPKLLIQFQNNGVVDDSQLPKDRFSAERLKGVDSTLKIQPAKLEDSAVYLCASSPGRGNQPQHFGDGTRLSIL.

The rearrangement uses TRBV9 and TRBJ2-5; 8 nucleotides align to TRBD2. Trimming cost V 0 bases and J 5 bases; bases outside gene matches: 6. The CDR3 is made up of 15 amino acids. CDR1 and CDR2 (germline): SGDLS, YYNGEE. The chain's CDR3 is CASSVVPGGRETQYF. DNA for the CDR3: TGTGCCAGCAGCGTAGTTCCGGGAGGGAGGGAGACCCAGTACTTC.

This clone was counted once. The chain uses TRBV6-5 and TRBJ2-7, with D possibly matching TRBD2 (7 bases). This CDR3 comprises 15 residues. The ends were cut back, 5 bases at V and 6 bases at J, with 20 bases in the middle. In germline, CDR1 is MNHEY, CDR2 SVGAGI. The CDR3 here is CASSPTSAGASEQYF. Here the CDR3 DNA reads TGTGCCAGCAGTCCCACCTCGGCGGGGGCCTCCGAGCAGTACTTC.

V usage is TRBV5-1 and J usage is TRBJ1-1; TRBD1 matches at 8 bases. CDR3 length equals 15 residues. The V gene end was trimmed by 0 bases and the J gene end by 3 bases; junction bases not matched to a gene: 4. The V gene's germline CDR1 is SGHRS and CDR2 YFSETQ. The CDR3 bases are TGCGCCAGCAGCTTGGCACAGGGGGGGCACACTGAAGCTTTCTTT. This translates into CASSLAQGGHTEAFF.

The chain has TRBV7-9 and TRBJ2-3; 10 bases map to TRBD1. V lost 5 bases and J lost 3; bases outside the gene matches: 8. Germline loops: CDR1 SEHNR, CDR2 FQNEAQ (reference sequence). This CDR3 is built from 16 residues. In DNA, the CDR3 is TGTGCCAGCAGCCTAAAGGGACAGGGGAAAACAGATACGCAGTATTTT. Amino acids: CASSLKGQGKTDTQYF.

The rearrangement links TRBV6-5 to TRBJ2-5, with 9 nucleotides matching TRBD2. The CDR3 runs 14 residues. Germline V gives CDR1 MNHEY, CDR2 SVGAGI. Unmatched junction bases numbered 6, after V lost 8 bases and J lost 2 bases. The CDR3 region has the DNA TGTGCCAGCCTCAGCGGGGGGAATCAAGAGACCCAGTACTTC. It is translated as CASLSGGNQETQYF.

This chain joins TRBV5-1 and TRBJ1-3; no clear D gene. Looked up from germline, CDR1 is SGHRS and CDR2 is YFSETQ. The CDR3 consists of 14 residues. V lost 0 bases to trimming and J lost 2 bases, with 6 bases between them. CDR3 loop: CASSLASAGNTIYF. The CDR3 DNA reads TGCGCCAGCAGCTTGGCCTCGGCTGGAAACACCATATATTTT.

This clone has a handful of counts. This sequence joins TRBV9 and TRBJ2-3, with D perhaps TRBD2 (6 bases). The V gene's germline CDR1 is SGDLS and CDR2 YYNGEE. This CDR3 comprises 13 residues. The V end lost 4 bases, the J end lost 5 bases, and 11 bases lay between the germline ends. CDR3 in amino acids: CASSRAGRDTQYF. CDR3 DNA: TGTGCCAGCAGCCGAGCGGGTCGAGATACGCAGTATTTT.

The chain is built from TRBV28 and TRBJ2-7; the D gene is possibly TRBD1 (7 bases). CDR3 size: 16 residues. Germline V gene lookup returns CDR1 MDHEN and CDR2 SYDVKM. V was shortened by 7 bases and J by 1 base, with 20 bases between the two germline ends. The CDR3 loop reads CASTIGGGGGSYEQYF. CDR3 in DNA: TGTGCCAGCACTATAGGGGGCGGTGGGGGGTCCTACGAGCAGTACTTC.

The sample holds a few counts of this clone. This chain connects TRBV6-1 to TRBJ1-2, with TRBD1 matching 7 bases. J gave up 0 bases and V 7 bases, and 5 bases lay outside the gene matches. The CDR3 is 14 residues long. CDR1 is MNHNS, CDR2 SASEGT, per germline. This chain's CDR3 is CASTQGFTNYGYTF. As DNA, the CDR3 is TGTGCCAGCACACAGGGGTTCACTAACTATGGCTACACCTTC.

The chain uses TRBV19 and TRBJ2-4, with TRBD2 matching over 7 bases. The V gene end was trimmed by 0 bases and the J gene end by 8 bases; junction bases not matched to a gene: 1. The CDR3 runs to 13 residues. Germline V gene sequence: CDR1 LNHDA, CDR2 SQIVND (reference sequence). As DNA, the CDR3 is TGTGCCAGTAGTATAGATCGGGGGGACATTCAGTACTTC. This encodes CASSIDRGDIQYF.

The chain carries TRBV7-2 and TRBJ2-7, with 10 bases matching TRBD2. The CDR3 is 14 amino acids. V lost 6 bases to trimming and J lost 4 bases; unmatched junction nucleotides: 6. The germline CDR1 and CDR2 sequences are SGHTA and FQGNSA. The CDR3 sequence is CASSPAGGHYEQYF. CDR3 sequence (DNA): TGTGCCAGCAGTCCAGCGGGGGGGCATTACGAGCAGTACTTC.

The chain uses TRBV11-2 and TRBJ2-5, with D possibly TRBD2 on 6 matching bases. Germline CDR1 is SGHAT and CDR2 is FQNNGV. The ends were cut back, 5 bases at V and 5 bases at J, with 27 bases in the middle. The CDR3 has 18 amino acids. The CDR3 DNA reads TGTGCCAGCAGCCCCGGTCGAGCTGGGAGGCTTCGCGAGGAGACCCAGTACTTC. This translates into CASSPGRAGRLREETQYF.

CDR3 bases: TGTGCCAGTAGTATAGCAGGAAATACAGATACGCAGTATTTT. It codes for CASSIAGNTDTQYF. The chain recombines TRBV19 with TRBJ2-3; no clear D gene. V dropped 1 base and J dropped 3 bases, with 8 bases sitting between them. The CDR3 has 14 amino acids. Per germline, CDR1 LNHDA and CDR2 SQIVND (reference sequence).

The V call is TRBV29-1, the J call TRBJ1-1; the D is unclear. Trimming shortened V by 6 bases and J by 6 bases, and 17 bases separated the two germline ends. Germline assignment: CDR1 SQVTM and CDR2 ANQGSEA. The CDR3 covers 13 residues. CDR3 nucleotides: TGCAGCGTACTTCGGACGACGCGGGCTGAAGCTTTCTTT. It yields the protein CSVLRTTRAEAFF.

The chain uses TRBV5-1 and TRBJ1-2; D call uncertain. The germline V and J ends were trimmed by 1 base and 6 bases, with 16 bases remaining between them. This CDR3 spans 15 amino acids. CDR1 is SGHRS, CDR2 YFSETQ, per germline. DNA of the CDR3: TGCGCCAGCAGCTTGTCGCTGGGTTTGGAGGATGGCTACACCTTC. Translating gives CASSLSLGLEDGYTF.

This clone appeared a single time. V and J are TRBV9 and TRBJ1-2, with D perhaps TRBD1 (5 bases). V was cut by 5 bases and J by 5 bases, with 10 bases left in between. Germline values: CDR1 SGDLS, CDR2 YYNGEE. The CDR3 is 12 residues long. The CDR3 reads CASSDSSYGYTF. In DNA, the CDR3 is TGTGCCAGCAGTGACAGTTCATATGGCTACACCTTC.

V is TRBV5-4 and J is TRBJ2-7; 7 bases agree with TRBD1. With 4 bases clipped from V and 5 bases from J, the junction kept 6 bases outside the gene matches. Germline assignment: CDR1 SGHNT and CDR2 YYREEE (reference sequence). The CDR3 length is 13 residues. The CDR3 sequence is CASSGPGTDEQYF. In DNA, the CDR3 is TGTGCCAGCAGCGGACCCGGGACAGACGAGCAGTACTTC.

The chain carries TRBV18 and TRBJ2-7; 9 bases map to TRBD1. After removal of 3 bases from V and 4 bases from J, the junction contained 4 bases not matched to a gene. The CDR3 has 14 residues. The germline V gene encodes CDR1 KGHSH and CDR2 LQKENI. The CDR3: CASSPDRGRYEQYF. The DNA for the CDR3 is TGTGCCAGCTCACCTGACAGGGGGAGGTACGAGCAGTACTTC.

This clone has a handful of counts. This rearrangement joins TRBV5-1 to TRBJ2-5; 10 nucleotides align to TRBD1. This CDR3 is 13 amino acids long. Losses at the gene ends were 0 bases for V and 12 bases for J; bases not matched to a gene: 5. CDR1 and CDR2 (germline): SGHRS, YFSETQ. The CDR3 DNA reads as TGCGCCAGCAGCTTGGCCTTGGGACAGGGGAAGTACTTC. Translated, it gives CASSLALGQGKYF. The complete variable domain, with remaining parts taken from reference TRBV5-1 and TRBJ2-5, reads KAGVTQTPRYLIKTRGQQVTLSCSPISGHRSVSWYQQTPGQGLQFLFEYFSETQRNKGNFPGRFSGRQFSNSRSEMNVSTLELGDSALYLCASSLALGQGKYFGPGTRLLVL.

This clone has more than one count but fewer than ten. The chain employs TRBV2 and TRBJ2-1; 8 bases are a match to TRBD2. Trimming at V came to 4 bases and at J to 8 bases, leaving 7 bases not matched to a gene. Germline CDR1 and CDR2: SNHLY and FYNNEI. This CDR3 is 14 amino acids long. In DNA, the CDR3 is TGTGCCAGCAGTGGGGGACTAGTTATCGATGAGCAGTTCTTC. Translated: CASSGGLVIDEQFF.